This T cell receptor (beta chain) was sequenced in a study of cytomegalovirus exposure and HLA in healthy donors. As for the study in general: Falling in the Caucasian-associated ancestry cluster were about 83% of under 500 genotyped donors. Overall study findings and caveats: Follow-up analysis seemed to connect common viral pathogens with several of the most significant clusters identified.

CDR3 length: 15 residues. Germline V CDR1 and CDR2: LNHNV, YYDKDF (reference sequence). The V gene lost 1 base and the J gene lost 5 bases, with 11 bases spanning the gap. The PCR ran on 60 Vbeta and 13 Jbeta primers. The assay was immunoSEQ multiplex PCR, and TCRdb's table has in-frame clones only and misses some. The sample includes some 190,000 clones, 85% seen only once; the top ten take 1%. As regards this clone: Its antigen is unknown.

V and J are TRBV15 and TRBJ1-4, with no clear D. Sequencing was done on a sample of PBMCs. This TCR was recovered from a boy aged 2 to 10 in good health and CMV-seronegative. The CDR3 loop is CATSRAGTANEKLFF. In DNA, the CDR3 is TGTGCCACCAGCAGAGCCGGTACAGCCAATGAAAAACTGTTTTTT.